The clone carrying this T cell receptor beta chain was seen only a few times. Its antigen is unidentified. The entry originates in a study of shared clonotypes between healthy human individuals. The CDR3 consists of 14 residues. Trimming at V came to 3 bases and at J to 5 bases, leaving 8 bases not matched to a gene. In germline, CDR1 is GTSNPN, CDR2 SVGIG (reference sequence). Authors' data handling: Filtering differed for immunoSEQ, which gave only junction sequences without quality scores. The assay was immunoSEQ multiplex PCR, and TCRdb's table has in-frame clones only and misses some. For V, J and clone size, that table is used; D and trimming come from the DNA. The sample includes 330,000 or so clones, about 73% of them seen just once. The study, taken as a whole, reports: With few donors, the genetic and exposure-history diversity represented was limited.

The chain carries TRBV30 and TRBJ2-5; 8 nucleotides align to TRBD1. The specimen was memory CD4+ T cells sorted from blood. The subset was: CD45RA-negative fraction. The receptor was isolated from a man aged 25-45 years in good health. The CDR3 nucleotides are TGTGCCTGGAGCCAACAGGGGGTTGGGGAGACCCAGTACTTC. This translates into CAWSQQGVGETQYF.